A selection of T cell receptor beta chains follows, all from one sample in a study of Graves' ophthalmopathy and Graves' hyperthyroidism. TCRdb independently ran MiXCR on the multiplex PCR reads; one entry per CDR3 protein. The profile shows about 220,000 distinct CDR3 sequences, about 22% of them singletons. Sequenced material: peripheral blood. The source is a woman between 50 and 59 years old with Graves' ophthalmopathy. Both conserved end residues are part of each CDR3.

J gene	V gene	CDR3 protein
TRBJ1-1	TRBV20-1	CSARVYRNTEAFF
TRBJ2-5	TRBV10-3	CAIRGTDYQETQYF
TRBJ1-1	TRBV10-1	CASSDVSTEAFF
TRBJ1-5	TRBV6-1	CASSERIGDYQPQPF
TRBJ2-7	TRBV7-8	CASSVSRDRDSEQYF
TRBJ2-2	TRBV24-1	CATWGTGELFF
TRBJ2-4	TRBV19	CASSISGTSDPSAKNIQYF
TRBJ2-5	TRBV11-2	CANSLDLGGTTQYF
TRBJ2-7	TRBV19	CASSTGPYEQYF
TRBJ2-5	TRBV5-1	CASSLGGGAQETQYF
TRBJ2-5	TRBV18	CASSPNSGTIRQETQYF
TRBJ2-7	TRBV28	CASITLAGTEIYEQYF
TRBJ2-5	TRBV6-2/TRBV6-3	CASTRTSGETQYF
TRBJ1-1	TRBV30	CALRKAPVYTEAFF
TRBJ1-6	TRBV7-6	CASSFGGEDSPLHF
TRBJ2-7	TRBV6-1	CASESGLNYEQYF
TRBJ1-1	TRBV18	CASSPRDRQNTEAFF
TRBJ2-1	TRBV5-1	CASSFISSGSVDEQFF
TRBJ2-2	TRBV20-1	CSARDELAELFF
TRBJ1-2	TRBV27	CASSLRGQGVHGYTF
TRBJ1-1	TRBV4-1	CASSQGFLRPTEAFF
TRBJ1-2	TRBV7-9	CASSLNPSAYGYTF
TRBJ1-5	TRBV6-2/TRBV6-3	CASSPGRNQPQHF
TRBJ1-1	TRBV24-1	CATEGPDTEAFF
TRBJ1-1	TRBV9	CASSTKSGTEAFF
TRBJ2-7	TRBV15	CATSRDFGVAAEQYF
TRBJ1-5	TRBV19	CASTPGTFIQPQHF